The clone carrying this TCR beta chain was seen a few times. Its antigen is not identified. The germline gives CDR1 LGHNA, CDR2 YSLEER. V was pared by 1 base and J by 5 bases, with 17 bases between. The CDR3 is 17 residues long. The sample originates from a study of T cell repertoires in cytomegalovirus infection. Study overall: Indications of both CMV infection and matching HLA type were provided by public TCR beta signatures.

Points from the study as a whole: The ex vivo response was dominated by HLA-C-restricted CMV-specific TCR beta clonotypes. There were carriers of CMV plus the relevant HLA, and cumulative public TCR beta family frequency identified them.

TCRdb processed the reads anew with MiXCR; each CDR3 protein has one entry. Of more than 400,000 distinct CDR3 sequences listed, approximately 26% are singletons. The material sequenced was PBMCs. The clonotype comes from a human donor in good health (CMV status not recorded). Some clones in this sample may be carry-over from other donors' samples. The chain uses TRBV4-3 and TRBJ1-4, with D possibly TRBD1 on 5 matching bases. The CDR3 DNA reads as TGCGCCAGCAGCCAAGGACAGTTAGGCGCCATGAATGAAAAACTGTTTTTT. It translates to CASSQGQLGAMNEKLFF.